The present T cell receptor beta chain was sequenced within a study of Ad26.COV2.S vaccination and SARS-CoV-2 variants. Turning to the study itself: The COV1001 Ad26.COV2.S trial arm included the donor. In the study, Ad26.COV2.S was injected intramuscularly once, or twice 56 days apart. Overall study findings and caveats: Spike-specific TCR breadth in vaccine recipients exceeded that seen in placebo recipients.

Libraries were prepared by immunoSEQ multiplex PCR; TCRdb keeps only in-frame clonotypes and omits some of them. This sample has around 320,000 clones; around four fifths occur once, and the top ten carry 2% to 2.5%. The CDR3 length is 15 residues. Germline lookup yields CDR1 SGDLS and CDR2 YYNGEE. V shed 0 bases and J 2 bases; nucleotides not matched to a gene: 3. The treatment: about 20 received Ad26.COV2.S at low or high dose, single or two shots; 5 received placebo; per-sample allocation not given. Material that was analyzed had been drawn on day 63 after the first vaccine or placebo injection. Note on this clone: Its antigen is still unknown.

The genes are TRBV9 and TRBJ2-3; 7 bases match TRBD1. Sequencing was performed on peripheral blood, taken in a trial of Ad26.COV2.S vaccine versus placebo. The origin of this receptor is a person aged 18-65 years who received the Ad26.COV2.S COVID-19 vaccine or a placebo. In DNA, the CDR3 is TGTGCCAGCAGCGTAGCGGGACAGCACACAGATACGCAGTATTTT. Protein product: CASSVAGQHTDTQYF.